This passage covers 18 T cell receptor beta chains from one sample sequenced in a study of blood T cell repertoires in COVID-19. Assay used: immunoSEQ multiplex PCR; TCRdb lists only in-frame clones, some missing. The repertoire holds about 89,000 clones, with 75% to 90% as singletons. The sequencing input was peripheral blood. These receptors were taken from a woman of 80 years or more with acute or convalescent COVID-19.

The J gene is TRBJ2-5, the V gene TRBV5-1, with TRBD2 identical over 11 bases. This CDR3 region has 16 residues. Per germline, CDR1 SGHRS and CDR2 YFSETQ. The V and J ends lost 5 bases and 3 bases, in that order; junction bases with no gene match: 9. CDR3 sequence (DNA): TGCGCCAGCAGGCCTTCCACTAGCGGGGGAAAAGAGACCCAGTACTTC. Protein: CASRPSTSGGKETQYF.

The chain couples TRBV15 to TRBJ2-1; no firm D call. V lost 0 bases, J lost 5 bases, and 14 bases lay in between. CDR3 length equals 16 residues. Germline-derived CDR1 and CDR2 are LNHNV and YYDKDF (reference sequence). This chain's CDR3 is CATSRDWSYANNEQFF. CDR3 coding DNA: TGTGCCACCAGCAGAGATTGGTCCTACGCAAACAATGAGCAGTTCTTC. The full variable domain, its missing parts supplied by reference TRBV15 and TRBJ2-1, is DAMVIQNPRYQVTQFGKPVTLSCSQTLNHNVMYWYQQKSSQAPKLLFHYYDKDFNNEADTPDNFQSRRPNTSFCFLDIRSPGLGDTAMYLCATSRDWSYANNEQFFGPGTRLTVL.

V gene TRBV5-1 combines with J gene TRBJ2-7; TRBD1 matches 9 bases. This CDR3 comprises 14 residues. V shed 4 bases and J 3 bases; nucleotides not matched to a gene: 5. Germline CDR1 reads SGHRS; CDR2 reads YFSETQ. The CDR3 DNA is TGCGCCAGCAGCATACAGGGGGCCGGCTACGAGCAGTACTTC. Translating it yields CASSIQGAGYEQYF.

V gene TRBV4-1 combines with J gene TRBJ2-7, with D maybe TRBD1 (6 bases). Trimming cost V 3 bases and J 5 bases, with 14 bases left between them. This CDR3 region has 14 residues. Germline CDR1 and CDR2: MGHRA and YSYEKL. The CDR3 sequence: CASSQRGLVDEQYF. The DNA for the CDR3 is TGCGCCAGCAGCCAGAGGGGGTTAGTAGACGAGCAGTACTTC.

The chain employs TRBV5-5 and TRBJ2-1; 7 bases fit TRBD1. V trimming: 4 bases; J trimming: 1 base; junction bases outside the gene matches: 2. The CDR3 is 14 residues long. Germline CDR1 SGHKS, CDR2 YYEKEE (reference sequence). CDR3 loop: CASSKGQSYNEQFF. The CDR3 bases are TGTGCCAGCAGCAAGGGACAGTCCTACAATGAGCAGTTCTTC.

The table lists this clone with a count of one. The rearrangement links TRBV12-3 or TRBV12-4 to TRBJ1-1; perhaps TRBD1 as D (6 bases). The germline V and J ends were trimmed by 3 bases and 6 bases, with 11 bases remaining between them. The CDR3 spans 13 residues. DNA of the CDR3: TGTGCCAGCAGTTTCGGGCAGGGGTCTGAAGCTTTCTTT. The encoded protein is CASSFGQGSEAFF.

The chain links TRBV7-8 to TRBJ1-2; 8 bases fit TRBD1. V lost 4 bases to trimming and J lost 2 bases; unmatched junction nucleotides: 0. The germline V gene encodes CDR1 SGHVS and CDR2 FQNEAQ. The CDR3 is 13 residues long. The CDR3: CASSYRGNYGYTF. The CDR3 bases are TGTGCCAGCAGCTACAGGGGGAACTATGGCTACACCTTC.

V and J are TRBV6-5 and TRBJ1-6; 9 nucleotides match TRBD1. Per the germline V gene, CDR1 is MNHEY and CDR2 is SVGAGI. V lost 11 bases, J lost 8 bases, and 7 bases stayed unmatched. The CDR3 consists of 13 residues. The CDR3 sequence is CASSRDRDSPLHF. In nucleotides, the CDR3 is TGTGCCTCGTCCCGGGACAGGGATTCACCCCTCCACTTT.

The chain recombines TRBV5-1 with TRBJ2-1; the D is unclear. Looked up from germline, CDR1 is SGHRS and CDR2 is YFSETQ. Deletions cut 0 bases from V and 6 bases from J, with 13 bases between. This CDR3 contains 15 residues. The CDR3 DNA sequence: TGCGCCAGCAGCTTGGGTCCGGGTTCGAGCAATGAGCAGTTCTTC. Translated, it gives CASSLGPGSSNEQFF.

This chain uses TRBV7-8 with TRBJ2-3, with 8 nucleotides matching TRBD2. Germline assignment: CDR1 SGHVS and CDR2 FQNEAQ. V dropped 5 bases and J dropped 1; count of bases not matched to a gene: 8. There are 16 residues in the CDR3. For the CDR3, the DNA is TGTGCCAGCAGCCTATTAGCGGGGCCCGGCACAGATACGCAGTATTTT. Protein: CASSLLAGPGTDTQYF.

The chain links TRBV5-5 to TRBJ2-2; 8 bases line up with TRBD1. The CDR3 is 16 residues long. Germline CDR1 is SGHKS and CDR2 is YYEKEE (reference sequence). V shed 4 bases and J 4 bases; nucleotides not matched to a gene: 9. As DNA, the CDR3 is TGTGCCAGCAGCCCCCGGCCAGGGGGCGTCACCGGGGAGCTGTTTTTT. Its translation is CASSPRPGGVTGELFF.

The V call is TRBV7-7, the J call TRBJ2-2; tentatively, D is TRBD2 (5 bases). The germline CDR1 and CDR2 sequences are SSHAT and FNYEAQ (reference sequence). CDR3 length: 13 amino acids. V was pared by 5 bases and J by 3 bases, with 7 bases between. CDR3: CASSKGDTGELFF. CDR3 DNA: TGTGCCAGCAGCAAGGGAGACACCGGGGAGCTGTTTTTT.

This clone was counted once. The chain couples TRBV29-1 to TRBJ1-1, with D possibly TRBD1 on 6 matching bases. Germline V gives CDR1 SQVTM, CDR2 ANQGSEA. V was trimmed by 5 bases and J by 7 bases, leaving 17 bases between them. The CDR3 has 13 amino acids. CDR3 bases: TGCAGCGTTAGCTCCACAGGGCTGATTGAAGCTTTCTTT. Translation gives CSVSSTGLIEAFF.

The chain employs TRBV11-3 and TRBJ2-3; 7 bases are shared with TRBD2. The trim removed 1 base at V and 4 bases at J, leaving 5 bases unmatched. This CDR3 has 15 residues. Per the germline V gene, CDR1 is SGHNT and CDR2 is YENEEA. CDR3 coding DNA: TGTGCCAGCAGCTTAGGGGAGGGGAGTGCAGATACGCAGTATTTT. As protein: CASSLGEGSADTQYF.

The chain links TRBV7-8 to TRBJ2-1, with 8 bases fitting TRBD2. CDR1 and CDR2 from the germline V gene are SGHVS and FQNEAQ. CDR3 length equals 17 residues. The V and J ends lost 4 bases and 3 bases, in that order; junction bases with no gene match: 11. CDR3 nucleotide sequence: TGTGCCAGCAGCTCCCCGCCGGGGGGGCCAAACTACAATGAGCAGTTCTTC. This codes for CASSSPPGGPNYNEQFF.

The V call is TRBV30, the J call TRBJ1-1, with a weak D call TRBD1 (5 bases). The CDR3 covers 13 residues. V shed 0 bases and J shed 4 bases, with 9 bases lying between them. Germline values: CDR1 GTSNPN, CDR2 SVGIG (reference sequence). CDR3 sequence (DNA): TGTGCCTGGAGTGTAGCACAGGCCACTGAAGCTTTCTTT. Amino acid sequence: CAWSVAQATEAFF.

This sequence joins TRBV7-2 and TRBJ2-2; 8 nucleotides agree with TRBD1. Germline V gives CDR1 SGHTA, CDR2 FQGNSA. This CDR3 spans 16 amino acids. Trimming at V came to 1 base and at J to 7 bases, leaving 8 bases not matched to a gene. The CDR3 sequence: CASSLVGQGAGGELFF. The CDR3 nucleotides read TGTGCCAGCAGCTTAGTAGGCCAGGGGGCCGGCGGGGAGCTGTTTTTT. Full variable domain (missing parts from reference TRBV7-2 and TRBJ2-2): GAGVSQSPSNKVTEKGKDVELRCDPISGHTALYWYRQSLGQGLEFLIYFQGNSAPDKSGLPSDRFSAERTGGSVSTLTIQRTQQEDSAVYLCASSLVGQGAGGELFFGEGSRLTVL.

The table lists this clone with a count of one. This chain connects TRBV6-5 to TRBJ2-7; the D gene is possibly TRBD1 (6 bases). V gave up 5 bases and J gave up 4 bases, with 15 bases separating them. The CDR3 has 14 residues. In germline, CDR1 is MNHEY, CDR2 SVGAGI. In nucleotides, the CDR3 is TGTGCCAGCAGTCGGGACACCCGAGGTTACGAGCAGTACTTC. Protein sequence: CASSRDTRGYEQYF.